A single sample gave rise to the 10 T cell receptor beta chains below, sequenced in a study of cytomegalovirus exposure and HLA in healthy donors. The PCR contained 60 Vbeta and 13 Jbeta primers. Using immunoSEQ multiplex PCR, the repertoire was profiled, and TCRdb retains in-frame clones only, with some absent. The sample contains about 140,000 clones, about 80% of which appear only once. Sequencing was done on a sample of PBMCs. All receptors derive from a woman in her sixties or seventies in good health and CMV-seropositive.

This chain connects TRBV19 to TRBJ1-5; perhaps TRBD1 as D (6 bases). Trimming pared 7 bases from V and 4 bases from J, leaving 17 bases between. The CDR3 spans 15 residues. Germline CDR1 is LNHDA and CDR2 is SQIVND (reference sequence). The CDR3 spells CASTSSGDINQPQHF. The CDR3 DNA is TGTGCCAGTACCTCCTCAGGGGACATAAATCAGCCCCAGCATTTT.

The chain carries TRBV6-5 and TRBJ1-3; D is ambiguous. The CDR3 has 14 amino acids. V was pared by 2 bases and J by 1 base, with 6 bases between. The V gene's germline CDR1 is MNHEY and CDR2 SVGAGI. The CDR3 region has the DNA TGTGCCAGCAGTTACCGTCCTTCTGGAAACACCATATATTTT. It is translated as CASSYRPSGNTIYF.

V and J are TRBV10-3 and TRBJ1-6; 7 positions match TRBD1. This CDR3 region has 13 residues. Germline trimming cut 9 bases from V and 7 bases from J; bases unmatched to any gene: 6. Germline-derived CDR1 and CDR2 are ENHRY and SYGVKD. The CDR3 DNA sequence: TGTGCCATTACACAGGGGTACAATTCACCCCTCCACTTT. Residues: CAITQGYNSPLHF.

In this sample, this clone turned up a few times. Other nucleotide sequences in the sample specify the same CDR3. The rearrangement joins TRBV6-6 to TRBJ2-7; D gene uncertain. There are 10 residues in the CDR3. Per germline, CDR1 MNHNY and CDR2 SVGAGI (reference sequence). The germline V and J ends were trimmed by 6 bases and 5 bases, with 5 bases remaining between them. The CDR3 spells CASRANEQYF. DNA for the CDR3: TGTGCCAGCAGAGCGAACGAGCAGTACTTC.

This clone was detected once. J is TRBJ2-1 and V is TRBV6-5, with 9 bases lining up with TRBD2. Germline V gives CDR1 MNHEY, CDR2 SVGAGI. With 6 bases clipped from V and 7 bases from J, the junction kept 7 bases outside the gene matches. The CDR3 sequence is 14 residues long. The CDR3, as DNA: TGTGCCAGCAGAGATGGGGCGGGAGGGAATGAGCAGTTCTTC. This encodes CASRDGAGGNEQFF.

The CDR3 is CASSLLAYEQFF. The CDR3 DNA reads TGTGCCAGCAGTTTATTGGCTTACGAGCAGTTCTTC. The V and J genes are TRBV28 and TRBJ2-1; the D is unclear. V shed 1 base and J shed 10 bases, with 8 bases lying between them. The germline CDR1 and CDR2 sequences are MDHEN and SYDVKM. The CDR3 length is 12 residues. Filled out from reference TRBV28 and TRBJ2-1, the complete variable domain reads DVKVTQSSRYLVKRTGEKVFLECVQDMDHENMFWYRQDPGLGLRLIYFSYDVKMKEKGDIPEGYSVSREKKERFSLILESASTNQTSMYLCASSLLAYEQFFGPGTRLTVL.

A single count supports this clone. This chain links TRBV15 with TRBJ2-5; D gene ambiguous. Germline CDR1 is LNHNV and CDR2 is YYDKDF (reference sequence). The CDR3 is 15 residues long. Between the trimmed V and J ends, which lost 0 bases and 2 bases, there was a span of 10 bases. CDR3 region: CATSRDRHSQETQYF. CDR3 DNA: TGTGCCACCAGCAGAGATCGGCACAGTCAAGAGACCCAGTACTTC.

This clone was seen once. V gene TRBV30 combines with J gene TRBJ2-1; D gene uncertain. The V gene lost 0 bases and the J gene lost 5 bases, with 8 bases spanning the gap. The CDR3 contains 13 residues. The germline V gene has CDR1 GTSNPN and CDR2 SVGIG (reference sequence). The CDR3, as DNA: TGTGCCTGGAGTGTAAACAGAAACAATGAGCAGTTCTTC. This encodes CAWSVNRNNEQFF.

CDR3 DNA: TGCGCCAGCAGCTTGAGGGGCTCAGCGGGAGTAGGGGGGGAGACCCAGTACTTC. Translation: CASSLRGSAGVGGETQYF. The chain is built from TRBV5-1 and TRBJ2-5; 8 bases line up with TRBD2. Germline loops: CDR1 SGHRS, CDR2 YFSETQ. CDR3 length: 18 amino acids. After removal of 1 base from V and 5 bases from J, the junction contained 16 bases not matched to a gene.

The V gene is TRBV7-3, the J gene TRBJ2-3, with 7 bases lining up with TRBD2. Trimming removed 3 bases from V and 3 bases from J; junction bases left unmatched: 6. The CDR3 totals 15 residues. The V gene's germline CDR1 is SGHTA and CDR2 FQGTGA. The DNA of the CDR3 is TGTGCCAGCAGCTTGGCGTGGGGAGGGACAGATACGCAGTATTTT. This gives the protein CASSLAWGGTDTQYF.